A single T cell receptor beta chain is shown here with its context. CDR1 is KGHSH, CDR2 LQKENI, per germline. The trim removed 3 bases at V and 6 bases at J, leaving 13 bases unmatched. This CDR3 is 16 amino acids long. The sample belongs to a study of blood T cell repertoires in COVID-19. Study context: The cDNA or gDNA used as material had been derived from T cells, B-cell-depleted T cells, or PBMCs.

TCRdb's copy holds only in-frame clones and misses some; the assay was immunoSEQ multiplex PCR. This table has about 340,000 clones, about 86% appearing once. This TCR was sampled from a man aged 25 to 45 with active or convalescent COVID-19. The chain recombines TRBV18 with TRBJ1-2; 7 bases map to TRBD1. The sequenced material came from peripheral blood. The chain's CDR3 is CASSPRGYRGPNGYTF. The CDR3 nucleotides are TGTGCCAGCTCACCTAGGGGGTACAGGGGACCCAATGGCTACACCTTC. The full variable domain, completed using reference TRBV18 and TRBJ1-2, is NAGVMQNPRHLVRRRGQEARLRCSPMKGHSHVYWYRQLPEEGLKFMVYLQKENIIDESGMPKERFSAEFPKEGPSILRIQQVVRGDSAAYFCASSPRGYRGPNGYTFGSGTRLTVV.